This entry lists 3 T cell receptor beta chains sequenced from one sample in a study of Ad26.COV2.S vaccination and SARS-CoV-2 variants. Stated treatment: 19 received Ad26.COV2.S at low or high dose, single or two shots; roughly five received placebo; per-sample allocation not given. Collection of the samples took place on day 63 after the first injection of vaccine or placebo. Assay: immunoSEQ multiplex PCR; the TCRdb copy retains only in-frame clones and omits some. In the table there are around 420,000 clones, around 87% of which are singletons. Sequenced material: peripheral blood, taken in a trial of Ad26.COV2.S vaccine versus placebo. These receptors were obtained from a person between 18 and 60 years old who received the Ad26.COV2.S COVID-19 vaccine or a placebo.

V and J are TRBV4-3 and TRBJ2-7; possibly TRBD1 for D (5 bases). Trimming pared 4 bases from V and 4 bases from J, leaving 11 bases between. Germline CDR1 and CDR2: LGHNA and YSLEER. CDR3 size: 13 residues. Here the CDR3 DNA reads TGCGCCAGCAGCCGCGGCAGGGCGTACGAGCAGTACTTC. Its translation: CASSRGRAYEQYF.

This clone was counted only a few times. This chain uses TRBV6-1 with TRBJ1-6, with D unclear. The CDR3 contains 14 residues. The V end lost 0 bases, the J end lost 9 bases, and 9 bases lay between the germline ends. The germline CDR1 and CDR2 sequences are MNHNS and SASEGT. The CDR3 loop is CASSEAGSSSPLHF. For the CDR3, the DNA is TGTGCCAGCAGTGAAGCGGGGTCTTCTTCACCCCTCCACTTT.

CDR3 in amino acids: CASSLADKEPVIQYF. The DNA for the CDR3 is TGTGCCAGCAGCTTAGCGGACAAAGAACCCGTGATTCAGTACTTC. J is TRBJ2-4 and V is TRBV7-9; perhaps TRBD1 as D (5 bases). The CDR3 length is 15 residues. With 0 bases removed from V and 10 bases from J, the gap between germline ends came to 16 bases. Looked up from germline, CDR1 is SEHNR and CDR2 is FQNEAQ (reference sequence).